What follows is one T cell receptor beta chain and its context. The antigen remains undetermined. CDR1 is SGHNT and CDR2 is YYREEE in the germline V gene (reference sequence). V lost 7 bases and J lost 7, with 17 bases in between. The CDR3 sequence is 13 residues long. The sample is drawn from a study of regulatory dendritic cells for organ transplantation. The study, taken as a whole, reports: Naive CD4+ and CD8+ repertoires were highly diverse; memory CD8+ was most oligoclonal.

The table came from immunoSEQ multiplex PCR; TCRdb's copy has only in-frame clones and leaves some out. The profile covers fewer than 40,000 clones, with 80% to 95% appearing a single time and around 0.12% taken by the ten largest. The gene calls are TRBV5-4 and TRBJ1-2, with D possibly TRBD1 on 6 matching bases. This receptor was obtained from a human donor in good health. Material for sequencing was naive CD8+ T cells from blood. Subset here: CD45RA+ naive T cells. CDR3 DNA sequence: TGTGCCAGCGGAGAGGGGGGGGCCGTTGGCTACACCTTC. This codes for CASGEGGAVGYTF.